These 30 T cell receptor beta chains were all obtained from the same sample, sequenced in a study of blood T cell repertoires in COVID-19. The assay was immunoSEQ multiplex PCR, and TCRdb's table has in-frame clones only and misses some. Here the sample spans tens of thousands of clones, 91% being singletons. Sequencing was carried out using peripheral blood. These receptor sequences come from a human donor with active COVID-19. The donor label of this sample is uncertain.

This clone was observed once. V is TRBV18 and J is TRBJ1-5; D is perhaps TRBD1 (6 bases). This CDR3 comprises 13 residues. V lost 5 bases to trimming and J lost 8 bases, with 13 bases between them. Germline-derived CDR1 and CDR2 are KGHSH and LQKENI. The chain's CDR3 is CASSSGGAEPQHF. The CDR3, as DNA: TGTGCCAGCTCATCCGGGGGGGCAGAGCCCCAGCATTTT.

The chain uses TRBV6-1 and TRBJ2-5, with TRBD1 as a possible D gene (5 bases). V dropped 6 bases and J dropped 4 bases, with 12 bases sitting between them. The CDR3 is 13 amino acids. Germline lookup yields CDR1 MNHNS and CDR2 SASEGT. CDR3 loop: CASSYRGAETQYF. In DNA form, the CDR3 reads TGTGCCAGCAGCTACCGTGGGGCAGAGACCCAGTACTTC.

This chain joins TRBV2 and TRBJ2-2, with 9 bases aligning to TRBD1. V lost 7 bases to trimming and J lost 4 bases; unmatched junction nucleotides: 7. This CDR3 is 15 amino acids long. The germline gives CDR1 SNHLY, CDR2 FYNNEI. The CDR3 DNA reads as TGTGCCAGCAAGGAGGACAGGGGACTCACCGGGGAGCTGTTTTTT. Translating gives CASKEDRGLTGELFF. Supplemented by reference TRBV2 and TRBJ2-2, the full variable domain reads EPEVTQTPSHQVTQMGQEVILRCVPISNHLYFYWYRQILGQKVEFLVSFYNNEISEKSEIFDDQFSVERPDGSNFTLKIRSTKLEDSAMYFCASKEDRGLTGELFFGEGSRLTVL.

This rearrangement joins TRBV21-1 to TRBJ2-7; TRBD2, the D gene given by the table, was not confirmed from the DNA. TRBV21-1 is designated a pseudogene. CDR3 length: 15 residues. This chain's CDR3 is CASSKEGTSDYEQYF. CDR3 sequence (DNA): TGTGCCAGCAGCAAAGAGGGGACTAGCGACTACGAGCAGTACTTC.

The rearrangement links TRBV5-1 to TRBJ2-5; possibly TRBD2 for D (5 bases). The CDR3 is made up of 14 amino acids. V lost 5 bases, J lost 2 bases, and 13 bases lay in between. Germline lookup yields CDR1 SGHRS and CDR2 YFSETQ. CDR3 nucleotide sequence: TGCGCCAGCAGGCCCCCCTGGGAGCAAGAGACCCAGTACTTC. This translates into CASRPPWEQETQYF.

The CDR3 reads CATSRDKGQGPTQYF. In DNA, the CDR3 is TGTGCCACCAGCAGAGATAAGGGACAGGGGCCGACCCAGTACTTC. This chain connects TRBV15 to TRBJ2-5; 10 bases agree with TRBD1. The CDR3 consists of 15 residues. V gave up 0 bases and J gave up 7 bases; unmatched junction bases: 5. Germline CDR1 LNHNV, CDR2 YYDKDF (reference sequence).

The rearrangement joins TRBV7-2 to TRBJ2-7; perhaps TRBD2 as D (5 bases). CDR1 SGHTA and CDR2 FQGNSA come from the germline V gene. The CDR3 is 13 amino acids. V was pared by 3 bases and J by 2 bases, with 8 bases between. The CDR3 spells CASSFGSPYEQYF. As DNA, the CDR3 is TGTGCCAGCAGCTTTGGGAGTCCCTACGAGCAGTACTTC.

The chain uses TRBV23-1 and TRBJ2-1; 10 bases are shared with TRBD1. TRBV23-1 is an ORF for which the function is uncertain. The CDR3 sequence is 21 residues long. J lost 4 bases, V lost 8 bases, and 26 bases had no gene match. The CDR3 reads CASGPAGDRGHEAIAYNEQFF. The DNA for the CDR3 is TGCGCCAGCGGCCCCGCTGGGGACAGGGGACATGAGGCTATAGCGTACAATGAGCAGTTCTTC.

This chain uses TRBV10-3 with TRBJ2-5; TRBD2 aligns across 13 bases. Germline CDR1 and CDR2: ENHRY and SYGVKD. The CDR3 spans 14 residues. V was clipped by 6 bases and J by 5 bases; unmatched bases: 3. The CDR3 nucleotides are TGTGCCATCAGCCCGGGACTAGCGGGGGAGACCCAGTACTTC. Translating gives CAISPGLAGETQYF.

Turning to this clone: Other DNA sequences in this sample translate to the same CDR3. The gene calls are TRBV18 and TRBJ2-7; D remains ambiguous. CDR1 and CDR2 (germline): KGHSH, LQKENI. V dropped 2 bases and J dropped 4 bases, with 6 bases sitting between them. The CDR3 length is 12 residues. The CDR3 sequence: CASSPNSYEQYF. In nucleotides, the CDR3 is TGTGCCAGCTCACCAAATAGTTACGAGCAGTACTTC.

The chain employs TRBV6-5 and TRBJ1-2; no clear D gene. Germline-derived CDR1 and CDR2 are MNHEY and SVGAGI. CDR3 length equals 13 residues. V was cut by 4 bases and J by 6 bases, with 12 bases left in between. The CDR3 region is CASSSKRTHGYTF. The CDR3 DNA sequence: TGTGCCAGCAGTTCGAAACGGACTCATGGCTACACCTTC.

The chain is built from TRBV9 and TRBJ1-1; 7 positions agree with TRBD1. The CDR3 spans 14 residues. V trimming: 3 bases; J trimming: 1 base; junction bases outside the gene matches: 3. The V gene's germline CDR1 is SGDLS and CDR2 YYNGEE. CDR3 loop: CASSDRTGNTEAFF. The CDR3 coding sequence is TGTGCCAGCAGCGACCGGACAGGGAACACTGAAGCTTTCTTT.

This chain uses TRBV5-1 with TRBJ2-3, with D maybe TRBD2 (5 bases). The CDR3 covers 14 residues. In germline, CDR1 is SGHRS, CDR2 YFSETQ. The germline V and J ends were trimmed by 6 bases and 2 bases, with 13 bases remaining between them. CDR3 in DNA: TGCGCCAGCATGGGCGGGTCGAACACAGATACGCAGTATTTT. Residues: CASMGGSNTDTQYF.

The CDR3 bases are TGTGCCAGCAGCACCAATACCGGGACAGGGGTATCTGAAGCTTTCTTT. This gives the protein CASSTNTGTGVSEAFF. The rearrangement uses TRBV7-9 and TRBJ1-1; TRBD1 aligns across 10 bases. The trim removed 5 bases at V and 6 bases at J, leaving 12 bases unmatched. The CDR3 covers 16 residues. Germline V CDR1 and CDR2: SEHNR, FQNEAQ (reference sequence). Full variable domain (missing parts from reference TRBV7-9 and TRBJ1-1): DTGVSQNPRHKITKRGQNVTFRCDPISEHNRLYWYRQTLGQGPEFLTYFQNEAQLEKSRLLSDRFSAERPKGSFSTLEIQRTEQGDSAMYLCASSTNTGTGVSEAFFGQGTRLTVV.

The chain recombines TRBV4-1 with TRBJ1-5; 7 nucleotides match TRBD1. Per the germline V gene, CDR1 is MGHRA and CDR2 is YSYEKL. V lost 5 bases and J lost 0; bases outside the gene matches: 4. CDR3 length: 15 amino acids. This CDR3 is CASSSHRGSNQPQHF. DNA of the CDR3: TGCGCCAGCAGCTCTCACAGGGGTAGCAATCAGCCCCAGCATTTT.

The chain uses TRBV7-3 and TRBJ2-2, with D possibly being TRBD1 (6 bases). Germline CDR1 SGHTA, CDR2 FQGTGA. V lost 2 bases, J lost 5 bases, and 12 bases lay in between. The CDR3 extends over 15 amino acids. In DNA form, the CDR3 reads TGTGCCAGCAGCTTAGGGCAGGGGAGTACCGGGGAGCTGTTTTTT. Translated: CASSLGQGSTGELFF.

V and J are TRBV7-2 and TRBJ1-5; D is undetermined. CDR3 length: 16 residues. The V gene lost 3 bases and the J gene lost 0 bases, with 12 bases spanning the gap. Looked up from germline, CDR1 is SGHTA and CDR2 is FQGNSA. The CDR3 here is CASSFRGVDSNQPQHF. The CDR3 region has the DNA TGTGCCAGCAGCTTTAGAGGAGTAGATAGCAATCAGCCCCAGCATTTT.

J is TRBJ2-7 and V is TRBV7-3; the D is unclear. The CDR3 sequence is 14 residues long. CDR1 is SGHTA, CDR2 FQGTGA, per germline. V lost 0 bases and J lost 0, with 6 bases in between. CDR3 sequence (DNA): TGTGCCAGCAGCTTAACGGGCAGCTCCTACGAGCAGTACTTC. Protein sequence: CASSLTGSSYEQYF.

The rearrangement links TRBV6-5 to TRBJ1-6; a possible D gene is TRBD1 (6 bases). Per germline, CDR1 MNHEY and CDR2 SVGAGI. The CDR3 sequence is 15 residues long. The V end lost 7 bases, the J end lost 7 bases, and 17 bases lay between the germline ends. Here the CDR3 reads CASISTTGNNSPLHF. As DNA, the CDR3 is TGTGCCAGCATTTCAACTACAGGGAACAATTCACCCCTCCACTTT.

The sample holds one count of this clone. The chain employs TRBV28 and TRBJ1-2; no reliable D call. V lost 3 bases, J lost 2 bases, and 4 bases lay in between. Germline CDR1 is MDHEN and CDR2 is SYDVKM. There are 12 residues in the CDR3. Here the CDR3 reads CASSLRNYGYTF. DNA of the CDR3: TGTGCCAGCAGTTTGCGGAACTATGGCTACACCTTC.

V and J are TRBV19 and TRBJ2-5; possible D gene TRBD2, 6 bases. CDR1 and CDR2 (germline): LNHDA, SQIVND (reference sequence). CDR3 length equals 15 residues. V was trimmed by 3 bases and J by 1 base, leaving 12 bases between them. DNA for the CDR3: TGTGCCAGTAGTATCCTAGCGCCGGGCCAAGAGACCCAGTACTTC. Amino acid sequence: CASSILAPGQETQYF.

This clone has a handful of counts. The chain recombines TRBV5-1 with TRBJ2-1; the D gene is possibly TRBD2 (5 bases). The CDR3 spans 15 residues. V lost 7 bases, J lost 8 bases, and 22 bases lay in between. Germline V gene sequence: CDR1 SGHRS, CDR2 YFSETQ. The CDR3 region is CASSEMSGFGDEQFF. The CDR3 DNA reads TGCGCCAGCTCAGAAATGTCGGGGTTCGGTGATGAGCAGTTCTTC.

The rearrangement links TRBV24-1 to TRBJ2-3; D is perhaps TRBD2 (5 bases). The CDR3 is made up of 18 amino acids. CDR1 and CDR2 (germline): KGHDR, SFDVKD. Trimming left V 4 bases short and J 0 bases short, with 19 bases between. The chain's CDR3 is CATSDPAGRGSSTDTQYF. In DNA form, the CDR3 reads TGTGCCACCAGTGACCCTGCGGGTCGGGGATCTAGCACAGATACGCAGTATTTT.

This clone appeared a few times. The J gene is TRBJ1-1, the V gene TRBV28, with TRBD1 matching over 7 bases. This CDR3 is 16 amino acids long. Losses at the gene ends were 5 bases for V and 1 base for J; bases not matched to a gene: 10. Germline V gene lookup returns CDR1 MDHEN and CDR2 SYDVKM. The CDR3: CASSPQGLGKNTEAFF. CDR3 DNA sequence: TGTGCCAGCAGTCCACAGGGGTTAGGAAAGAACACTGAAGCTTTCTTT.

The chain links TRBV19 to TRBJ2-4; D not certain. With 3 bases removed from V and 5 bases from J, the gap between germline ends came to 8 bases. The CDR3 consists of 13 residues. CDR1 is LNHDA, CDR2 SQIVND, per germline (reference sequence). The DNA for the CDR3 is TGTGCCAGTAGTATGAGTATGCAAAACATTCAGTACTTC. This codes for CASSMSMQNIQYF.

The chain combines TRBV5-6 with TRBJ1-5; maybe TRBD1 (5 bases). CDR1 and CDR2 (germline): SGHDT, YYEEEE. The CDR3 has 16 residues. The V end lost 7 bases, the J end lost 2 bases, and 19 bases lay between the germline ends. The CDR3 nucleotides read TGTGCCAGCGGCTCTTGGGGCGTATTCGGCAATCAGCCCCAGCATTTT. Translating it yields CASGSWGVFGNQPQHF.

This chain uses TRBV28 with TRBJ2-3, with 9 bases fitting TRBD2. V gave up 1 base and J gave up 3 bases; unmatched junction bases: 5. Germline CDR1 and CDR2: MDHEN and SYDVKM. The CDR3 is made up of 16 amino acids. DNA for the CDR3: TGTGCCAGCAGTTTATTTGCGGGGGGGCGTACAGATACGCAGTATTTT. Translation: CASSLFAGGRTDTQYF.

J is TRBJ1-2 and V is TRBV28; D remains ambiguous. This CDR3 spans 13 amino acids. Germline V gene sequence: CDR1 MDHEN, CDR2 SYDVKM. V was trimmed by 6 bases and J by 0 bases, leaving 8 bases between them. The CDR3 sequence is CASSDSANYGYTF. CDR3 DNA: TGTGCCAGCAGCGATAGTGCTAACTATGGCTACACCTTC.

The chain links TRBV19 to TRBJ2-2; D not resolved. This CDR3 contains 14 residues. Deletions cut 5 bases from V and 0 bases from J, with 7 bases between. CDR1 LNHDA and CDR2 SQIVND come from the germline V gene (reference sequence). DNA of the CDR3: TGTGCCAGTAGTCTTACATCGAACACCGGGGAGCTGTTTTTT. Translation: CASSLTSNTGELFF.

The rearrangement links TRBV28 to TRBJ1-5; 7 bases line up with TRBD1. Germline loops: CDR1 MDHEN, CDR2 SYDVKM. Trimming took 5 bases from V and 7 from J; bases not matched to a gene: 14. The CDR3 has 16 amino acids. Written as DNA, the CDR3 is TGTGCCAGCAGTAGTATCCCCTACAGGGGAAAGCAGCCCCAGCATTTT. This sequence encodes CASSSIPYRGKQPQHF. Using reference TRBV28 and TRBJ1-5 for the parts outside the CDR3, the full variable domain is DVKVTQSSRYLVKRTGEKVFLECVQDMDHENMFWYRQDPGLGLRLIYFSYDVKMKEKGDIPEGYSVSREKKERFSLILESASTNQTSMYLCASSSIPYRGKQPQHFGDGTRLSIL.